These 4 T cell receptor beta chains originate from one sample sequenced in a study of blood T cell repertoires in COVID-19. The data were produced by immunoSEQ multiplex PCR, yet TCRdb's version contains in-frame clones alone and is incomplete. The sample holds about 260,000 clones, around nine tenths seen once. Material for sequencing was peripheral blood. The receptor set was obtained from a woman between 65 and 79 years old with COVID-19, enrolled during active disease.

This chain joins TRBV20-1 and TRBJ2-1, with D possibly TRBD2 on 6 matching bases. This CDR3 has 10 residues. Germline V gene lookup returns CDR1 DFQATT and CDR2 SNEGSKA (reference sequence). V gave up 4 bases and J gave up 13 bases, with 11 bases separating them. The DNA for the CDR3 is TGCAGTGCTACTTTGGAGGGACAGTTCTTC. It is translated as CSATLEGQFF.

This sequence joins TRBV10-3 and TRBJ2-1; 11 positions match TRBD2. Germline CDR1 and CDR2: ENHRY and SYGVKD. The CDR3 runs 16 residues. With V trimmed by 5 bases and J by 6 bases, 9 bases remained unmatched. The CDR3 protein is CAISTIAGGPGNEQFF. The CDR3 DNA is TGTGCCATCAGTACTATAGCGGGAGGGCCGGGCAATGAGCAGTTCTTC.

The rearrangement joins TRBV24-1 to TRBJ2-5; TRBD1 matches at 9 bases. The trim removed 5 bases at V and 1 base at J, leaving 4 bases unmatched. The CDR3 is 15 residues long. Germline CDR1 is KGHDR and CDR2 is SFDVKD. The CDR3 nucleotides read TGTGCCACCAGTGTAGGGGACAGGGCCCAAGAGACCCAGTACTTC. The encoded protein is CATSVGDRAQETQYF.

The chain has TRBV14 and TRBJ1-2; TRBD1 is a possible D gene (5 bases). From germline, CDR1 is SGHDN and CDR2 FVKESK. Deletions cut 0 bases from V and 3 bases from J, with 5 bases between. This CDR3 is built from 13 residues. CDR3 in DNA: TGTGCCAGCAGCCAAGACAGGGACTATGGCTACACCTTC. As protein: CASSQDRDYGYTF.